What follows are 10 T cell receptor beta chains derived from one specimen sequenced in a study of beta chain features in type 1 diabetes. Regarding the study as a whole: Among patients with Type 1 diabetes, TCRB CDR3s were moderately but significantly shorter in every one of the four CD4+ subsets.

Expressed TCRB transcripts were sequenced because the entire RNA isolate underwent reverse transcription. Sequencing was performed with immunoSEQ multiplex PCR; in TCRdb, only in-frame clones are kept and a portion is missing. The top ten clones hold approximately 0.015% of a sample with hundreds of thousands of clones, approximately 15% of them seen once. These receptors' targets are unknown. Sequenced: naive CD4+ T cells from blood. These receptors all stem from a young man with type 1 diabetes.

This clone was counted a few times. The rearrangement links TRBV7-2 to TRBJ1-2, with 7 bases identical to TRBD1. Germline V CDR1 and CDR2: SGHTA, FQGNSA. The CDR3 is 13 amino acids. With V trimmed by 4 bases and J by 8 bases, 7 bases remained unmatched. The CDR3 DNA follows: TGTGCCAGCAGCTCCGACAGGGCCTCAGGCTACACCTTC. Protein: CASSSDRASGYTF.

The CDR3 sequence is CAISERSNFAIQYF. CDR3 nucleotides: TGTGCCATCAGTGAGCGCTCTAATTTTGCCATTCAGTACTTC. V gene TRBV10-3 combines with J gene TRBJ2-4; no firm D call. The CDR3 covers 14 residues. CDR1 is ENHRY, CDR2 SYGVKD, per germline. Trimming left V 2 bases short and J 9 bases short, with 14 bases between.

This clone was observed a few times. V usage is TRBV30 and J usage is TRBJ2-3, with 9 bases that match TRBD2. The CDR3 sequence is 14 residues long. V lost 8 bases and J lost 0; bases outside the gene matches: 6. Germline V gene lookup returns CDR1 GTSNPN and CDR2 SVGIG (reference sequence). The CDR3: CARALAGSTDTQYF. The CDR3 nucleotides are TGTGCCCGCGCTCTAGCGGGGAGCACAGATACGCAGTATTTT.

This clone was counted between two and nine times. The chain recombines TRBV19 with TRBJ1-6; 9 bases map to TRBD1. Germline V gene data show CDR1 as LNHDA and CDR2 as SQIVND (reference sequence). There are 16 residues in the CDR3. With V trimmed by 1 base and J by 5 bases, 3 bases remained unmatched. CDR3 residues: CASSIVRTGDNSPLHF. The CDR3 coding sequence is TGTGCCAGTAGTATAGTTCGGACAGGGGATAATTCACCCCTCCACTTT.

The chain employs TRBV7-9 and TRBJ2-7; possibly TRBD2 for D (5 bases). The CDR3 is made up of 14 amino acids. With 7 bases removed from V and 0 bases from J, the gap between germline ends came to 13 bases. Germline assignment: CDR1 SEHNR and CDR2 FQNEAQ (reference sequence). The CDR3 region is CASIRGDLSYEQYF. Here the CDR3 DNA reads TGTGCCAGCATTCGGGGAGACCTCTCCTACGAGCAGTACTTC.

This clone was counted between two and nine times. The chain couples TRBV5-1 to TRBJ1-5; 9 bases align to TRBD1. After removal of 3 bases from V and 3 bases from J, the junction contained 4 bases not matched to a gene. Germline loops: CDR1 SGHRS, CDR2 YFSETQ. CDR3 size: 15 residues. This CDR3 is CASSYGQGLNQPQHF. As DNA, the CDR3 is TGCGCCAGCAGCTATGGACAGGGGCTCAATCAGCCCCAGCATTTT.

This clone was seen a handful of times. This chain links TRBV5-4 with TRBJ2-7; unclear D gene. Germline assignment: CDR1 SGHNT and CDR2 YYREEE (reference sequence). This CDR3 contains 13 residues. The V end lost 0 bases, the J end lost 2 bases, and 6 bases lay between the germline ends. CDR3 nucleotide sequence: TGTGCCAGCAGCTTGGGGGCAGCCTACGAGCAGTACTTC. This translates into CASSLGAAYEQYF. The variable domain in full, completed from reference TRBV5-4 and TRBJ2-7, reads ETGVTQSPTHLIKTRGQQVTLRCSSQSGHNTVSWYQQALGQGPQFIFQYYREEENGRGNFPPRFSGLQFPNYSSELNVNALELDDSALYLCASSLGAAYEQYFGPGTRLTVT.

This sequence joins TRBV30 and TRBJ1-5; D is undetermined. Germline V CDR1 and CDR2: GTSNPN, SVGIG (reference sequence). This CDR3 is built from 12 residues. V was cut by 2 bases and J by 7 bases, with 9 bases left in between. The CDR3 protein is CAWSQTVQPQHF. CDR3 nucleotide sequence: TGTGCCTGGAGTCAAACGGTACAGCCCCAGCATTTT.

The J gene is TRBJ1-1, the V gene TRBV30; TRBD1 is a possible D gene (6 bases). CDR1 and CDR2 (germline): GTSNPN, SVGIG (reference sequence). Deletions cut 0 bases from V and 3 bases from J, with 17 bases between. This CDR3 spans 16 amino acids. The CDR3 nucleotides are TGTGCCTGGAGTGTGGGGGTCGGGGGGCGCGACACTGAAGCTTTCTTT. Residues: CAWSVGVGGRDTEAFF.

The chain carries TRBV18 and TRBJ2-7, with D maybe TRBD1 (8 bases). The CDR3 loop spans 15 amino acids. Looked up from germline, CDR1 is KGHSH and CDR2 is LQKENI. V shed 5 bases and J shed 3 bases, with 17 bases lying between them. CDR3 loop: CASSGKTGDYYEQYF. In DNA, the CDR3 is TGTGCCAGCTCAGGGAAGACAGGGGACTACTACGAGCAGTACTTC.